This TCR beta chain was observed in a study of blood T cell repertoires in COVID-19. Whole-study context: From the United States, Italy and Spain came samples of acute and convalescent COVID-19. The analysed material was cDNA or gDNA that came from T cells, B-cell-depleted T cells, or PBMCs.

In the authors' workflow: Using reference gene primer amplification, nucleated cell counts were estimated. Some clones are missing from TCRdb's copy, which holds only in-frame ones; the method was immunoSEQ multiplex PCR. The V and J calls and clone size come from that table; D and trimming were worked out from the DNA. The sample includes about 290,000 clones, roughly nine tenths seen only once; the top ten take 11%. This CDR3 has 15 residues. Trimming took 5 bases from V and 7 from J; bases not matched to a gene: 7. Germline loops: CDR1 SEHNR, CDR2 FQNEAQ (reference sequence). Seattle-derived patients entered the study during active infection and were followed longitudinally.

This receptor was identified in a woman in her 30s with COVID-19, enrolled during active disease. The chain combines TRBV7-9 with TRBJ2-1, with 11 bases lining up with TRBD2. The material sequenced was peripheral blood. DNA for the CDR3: TGTGCCAGCAGCGAACTAGCGGGGGTGGGGAATGAGCAGTTCTTC. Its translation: CASSELAGVGNEQFF.